These T cell receptor beta chains were read from a single sample in a study of T-cell memory formation after mild COVID-19. TCRdb independently ran MiXCR on the 5' RACE reads; one entry per CDR3 protein. The sample includes 80,000 to 95,000 distinct CDR3 sequences, approximately 25% of them seen just once. The sample taken for sequencing was PBMCs or a T cell subset sorted from them (not recorded which). These receptors were collected from a man aged 18 to 30 who had mild COVID-19 (a few samples of this study predate the infection). Cell type and time point are not known. Each CDR3 is given with its conserved first and last residue. A D gene is named only where the DNA matches it firmly. Not every row has a clone size; where given, it reads once, few, many or a size class.

cdr3_aa: CASSLDSSWEQFF
cdr3_nt: TGTGCCAGCAGCTTAGACTCCTCGTGGGAGCAGTTCTTC
clone_size: NA
d_call: NA
cdr3_length: 13
j_call: TRBJ2-1
v_call: TRBV7-8

cdr3_aa: CASSGHVGQVNTEAFF
cdr3_nt: TGTGCCAGCAGTGGCCACGTCGGACAGGTTAACACTGAAGCTTTCTTT
clone_size: NA
d_call: TRBD1
cdr3_length: 16
j_call: TRBJ1-1
v_call: TRBV2

cdr3_aa: CASSTVHRETQYF
cdr3_nt: TGTGCCAGCAGTACCGTCCATCGAGAGACCCAGTACTTC
clone_size: NA
d_call: NA
cdr3_length: 13
j_call: TRBJ2-5
v_call: TRBV6-5

cdr3_aa: CASRQGDQPQHF
cdr3_nt: TGTGCCAGCCGTCAGGGAGATCAGCCCCAGCATTTT
clone_size: few
d_call: NA
cdr3_length: 12
j_call: TRBJ1-5
v_call: TRBV7-9

cdr3_aa: CASSQGISYEQYF
cdr3_nt: TGTGCCAGCAGCCAAGGAATCTCCTACGAGCAGTACTTC
clone_size: NA
d_call: NA
cdr3_length: 13
j_call: TRBJ2-7
v_call: TRBV4-2

cdr3_aa: CASSQGWGLADQETQYF
cdr3_nt: TGCGCCAGCAGCCAAGGTTGGGGACTAGCGGACCAAGAGACCCAGTACTTC
clone_size: few
d_call: TRBD2
cdr3_length: 17
j_call: TRBJ2-5
v_call: TRBV4-3

cdr3_aa: CASSRPGQGQKKLFF
cdr3_nt: TGTGCCAGCAGCCGACCGGGACAGGGCCAAAAAAAACTGTTTTTT
clone_size: NA
d_call: TRBD1
cdr3_length: 15
j_call: TRBJ1-4
v_call: TRBV11-2

cdr3_aa: CASSLISGSGNTIYF
cdr3_nt: TGTGCCAGCAGCTTAATATCGGGTTCTGGAAACACCATATATTTT
clone_size: NA
d_call: NA
cdr3_length: 15
j_call: TRBJ1-3
v_call: TRBV7-2

cdr3_aa: CASSQEGTGAPANEQFF
cdr3_nt: TGCGCCAGCAGCCAAGAGGGAACAGGCGCCCCTGCAAATGAGCAGTTCTTC
clone_size: few
d_call: NA
cdr3_length: 17
j_call: TRBJ2-1
v_call: TRBV4-1

cdr3_aa: CASSYHPGQGSGYTF
cdr3_nt: TGTGCCAGCAGTTACCACCCGGGACAGGGGTCCGGCTACACCTTC
clone_size: NA
d_call: TRBD1
cdr3_length: 15
j_call: TRBJ1-2
v_call: TRBV6-5

cdr3_aa: CASGLGFTQYF
cdr3_nt: TGTGCTAGTGGTCTGGGCTTTACGCAGTATTTT
clone_size: NA
d_call: NA
cdr3_length: 11
j_call: TRBJ2-3
v_call: TRBV12-5

cdr3_aa: CATSDLRENTGELFF
cdr3_nt: TGTGCCACCAGTGATTTAAGGGAAAACACCGGGGAGCTGTTTTTT
clone_size: NA
d_call: NA
cdr3_length: 15
j_call: TRBJ2-2
v_call: TRBV24-1

cdr3_aa: CASSYSLDRGDSPLHF
cdr3_nt: TGTGCCAGCAGTTACTCTCTGGACAGGGGGGATTCACCCCTCCACTTT
clone_size: few
d_call: TRBD1
cdr3_length: 16
j_call: TRBJ1-6
v_call: TRBV6-2/TRBV6-3

cdr3_aa: CASSFREEGFNSPLHF
cdr3_nt: TGTGCCAGCAGCTTCCGGGAGGAGGGCTTTAATTCACCCCTCCACTTT
clone_size: few
d_call: NA
cdr3_length: 16
j_call: TRBJ1-6
v_call: TRBV7-6

cdr3_aa: CASSQSGSANEKLFF
cdr3_nt: TGCGCCAGCAGCCAATCAGGGTCGGCTAATGAAAAACTGTTTTTT
clone_size: few
d_call: NA
cdr3_length: 15
j_call: TRBJ1-4
v_call: TRBV4-1

cdr3_aa: CSALGGPGTRGIGSTDTQYF
cdr3_nt: TGCAGCGCCCTAGGGGGCCCCGGGACAAGAGGGATTGGGAGCACAGATACGCAGTATTTT
clone_size: NA
d_call: TRBD1
cdr3_length: 20
j_call: TRBJ2-3
v_call: TRBV29-1

cdr3_aa: CASSLRLESHEQYF
cdr3_nt: TGTGCCAGCAGCCTTCGACTAGAGAGTCACGAGCAGTACTTC
clone_size: NA
d_call: NA
cdr3_length: 14
j_call: TRBJ2-7
v_call: TRBV9

cdr3_aa: CASSLTWRRGTDTQYF
cdr3_nt: TGTGCCAGCAGCTTAACGTGGCGGAGGGGGACAGATACGCAGTATTTT
clone_size: few
d_call: NA
cdr3_length: 16
j_call: TRBJ2-3
v_call: TRBV7-8

cdr3_aa: CASSLWTGNTEAFF
cdr3_nt: TGTGCCAGCAGCTTATGGACAGGGAACACTGAAGCTTTCTTT
clone_size: NA
d_call: TRBD1
cdr3_length: 14
j_call: TRBJ1-1
v_call: TRBV5-5

cdr3_aa: CASSQDPKDLFEQFF
cdr3_nt: TGCGCCAGCAGCCAAGATCCGAAGGATTTGTTTGAGCAGTTCTTC
clone_size: NA
d_call: NA
cdr3_length: 15
j_call: TRBJ2-1
v_call: TRBV4-3

cdr3_aa: CASSSGTSGHQETQYF
cdr3_nt: TGTGCCAGCAGCTCCGGGACTAGCGGGCACCAAGAGACCCAGTACTTC
clone_size: NA
d_call: TRBD2
cdr3_length: 16
j_call: TRBJ2-5
v_call: TRBV7-9

cdr3_aa: CASSEAGGKHTDTQYF
cdr3_nt: TGTGCCAGCAGTGAGGCGGGGGGAAAACACACAGATACGCAGTATTTT
clone_size: few
d_call: TRBD2
cdr3_length: 16
j_call: TRBJ2-3
v_call: TRBV6-4

cdr3_aa: CATSTEGNPEAFF
cdr3_nt: TGTGCCACCAGCACCGAAGGAAACCCTGAAGCTTTCTTT
clone_size: few
d_call: NA
cdr3_length: 13
j_call: TRBJ1-1
v_call: TRBV15

cdr3_aa: CASSRTGLEGYTF
cdr3_nt: TGTGCCAGCAGTAGGACGGGCTTAGAGGGCTACACCTTC
clone_size: NA
d_call: NA
cdr3_length: 13
j_call: TRBJ1-2
v_call: TRBV12-3/TRBV12-4

cdr3_aa: CASSGGQSSYNEQFF
cdr3_nt: TGCGCCAGCAGCGGGGGACAGAGCTCCTACAATGAGCAGTTCTTC
clone_size: few
d_call: TRBD1
cdr3_length: 15
j_call: TRBJ2-1
v_call: TRBV5-1

cdr3_aa: CAWSEEPTSFSETQYF
cdr3_nt: TGTGCCTGGAGTGAAGAACCGACTAGCTTTTCTGAGACCCAGTACTTC
clone_size: NA
d_call: TRBD2
cdr3_length: 16
j_call: TRBJ2-5
v_call: TRBV30

cdr3_aa: CSVVEGSDTDTQYF
cdr3_nt: TGCAGCGTTGTGGAGGGTTCCGACACAGATACGCAGTATTTT
clone_size: few
d_call: NA
cdr3_length: 14
j_call: TRBJ2-3
v_call: TRBV29-1